This T cell receptor (beta chain) was identified during a study of tumor-infiltrating lymphocytes in localized non-small cell lung cancer. Looking at the study overall: From each patient, both tumor and uninvolved lung, non-adjacent to tumor, were sampled. Study-wide points: IM1 and IM2 tumors showed no difference in T-cell fraction. Compared with uninvolved lung, tumors showed higher T cell infiltration by TCRbeta sequencing.

This table comes from immunoSEQ multiplex PCR, and its TCRdb copy is limited to in-frame clones, with some not included. The sample includes 7,000 or so clones, 70% to 80% of them seen just once. Germline V gene lookup returns CDR1 SGHDN and CDR2 FVKESK. V shed 3 bases and J 5 bases; nucleotides not matched to a gene: 15. CDR3 length: 18 residues. With respect to this clone: The target antigen is unknown.

The TCR originated in a human donor with non-small cell lung cancer. This chain links TRBV14 with TRBJ2-2, with 7 nucleotides matching TRBD2. The sample taken for sequencing was uninvolved lung tissue not adjacent to the tumor. CDR3 protein: CASSQMGGRALGTGELFF. Here the CDR3 DNA reads TGTGCCAGCAGCCAGATGGGTGGGAGGGCCCTCGGAACCGGGGAGCTGTTTTTT. Complete variable domain (other parts from reference TRBV14 and TRBJ2-2): EAGVTQFPSHSVIEKGQTVTLRCDPISGHDNLYWYRRVMGKEIKFLLHFVKESKQDESGMPNNRFLAERTGGTYSTLKVQPAELEDSGVYFCASSQMGGRALGTGELFFGEGSRLTVL.